This record looks at one T cell receptor (beta chain) sequence and its context. This entry comes from a study of blood T cell repertoires in COVID-19. Overall study: Acute-phase and convalescent COVID-19 samples originated in the United States, Italy and Spain. Nucleic acid was either cDNA or gDNA, and it came from T cells, B-cell-depleted T cells, or PBMCs.

The authors' processing: Amplification of reference gene primers provided the estimated nucleated cell counts. Repertoires were generated with immunoSEQ multiplex PCR, while TCRdb's copy carries only in-frame clones and drops some. V, J and clone size derive from that table, while D and trimming were established from the DNA sequence. The top ten clones hold 1% to 1.5% of a sample with some 300,000 clones, around 90% of them seen once. CDR1 is DFQATT and CDR2 is SNEGSKA in the germline V gene (reference sequence). The CDR3 sequence is 11 residues long. The V gene lost 8 bases and the J gene lost 4 bases, with 11 bases spanning the gap.

The chain recombines TRBV20-1 with TRBJ1-1; no firm D call. The source of this sequence is a man aged 70 or older with acute or convalescent COVID-19. The specimen was peripheral blood. The CDR3 sequence is CSWRDGTEAFF. The CDR3 DNA follows: TGCAGTTGGAGGGATGGCACTGAAGCTTTCTTT.